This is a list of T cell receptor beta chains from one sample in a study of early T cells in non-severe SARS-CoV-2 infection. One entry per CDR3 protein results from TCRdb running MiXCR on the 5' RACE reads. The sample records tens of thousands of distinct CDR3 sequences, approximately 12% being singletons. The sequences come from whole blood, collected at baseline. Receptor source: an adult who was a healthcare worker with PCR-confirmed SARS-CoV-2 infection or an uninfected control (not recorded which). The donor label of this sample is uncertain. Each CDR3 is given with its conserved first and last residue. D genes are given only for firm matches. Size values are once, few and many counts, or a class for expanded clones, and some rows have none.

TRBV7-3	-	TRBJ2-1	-	TGTGCCAGCAGATTTACAACCTTATACAATGAGCAGTTCTTC	CASRFTTLYNEQFF
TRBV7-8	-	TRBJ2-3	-	TGTGCCAGCAGCTTACGTAGCGCACATACGCAGTATTTT	CASSLRSAHTQYF
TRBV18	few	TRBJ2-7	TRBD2	TGTGCCAGCTCACCCGGACTAGCGGGACTCTACGAGCAGTACTTC	CASSPGLAGLYEQYF
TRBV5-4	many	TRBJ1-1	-	TGTGCCAGCAGTCCTGGCGTGGGGCTGGGGACTGAAGCTTTCTTT	CASSPGVGLGTEAFF
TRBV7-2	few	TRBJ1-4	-	TGTGCCAGCAGCCTGGGACATTCAACTAATGAAAAACTGTTTTTT	CASSLGHSTNEKLFF
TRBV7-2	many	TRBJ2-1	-	TGTGCCAGCAGCCTAGGGTGGCGGGGCGCCCACAATGAGCAGTTCTTC	CASSLGWRGAHNEQFF
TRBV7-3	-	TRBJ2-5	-	TGTGCCAGCAGCCCGGGGGACAATAGTCGAGAGACCCAGTACTTC	CASSPGDNSRETQYF
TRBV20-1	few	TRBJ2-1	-	TGCAGTGCTAGACGGATTAAGGTGCATGAGCAGTTCTTC	CSARRIKVHEQFF
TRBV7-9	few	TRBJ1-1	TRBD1	TGTGCCAGCATCAAAGAACAGGGGGTAGGGACTGAAGCTTTCTTT	CASIKEQGVGTEAFF
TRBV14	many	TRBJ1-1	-	TGTGCCAGCAGCCAAGATGCAGGTGAAGCTTTCTTT	CASSQDAGEAFF
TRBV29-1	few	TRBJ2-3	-	TGCAGCGTTGAAGGGCATCGGTCGTCAGATACGCAGTATTTT	CSVEGHRSSDTQYF
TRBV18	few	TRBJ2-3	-	TGTGCCAGCTCACCAAGGGGGGCCATGACAGATACGCAGTATTTT	CASSPRGAMTDTQYF
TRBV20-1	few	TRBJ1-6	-	TGCAGTGCCGCCGACAGCTATAATTCACCCCTCCACTTT	CSAADSYNSPLHF
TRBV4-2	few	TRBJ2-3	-	TGTGCCAGCAGCCAAGATTCTGGGGGTGATACGCAGTATTTT	CASSQDSGGDTQYF
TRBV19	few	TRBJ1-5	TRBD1	TGTGCCAGTAGTCTACAGGGGGGGCAGCCCCAGCATTTT	CASSLQGGQPQHF
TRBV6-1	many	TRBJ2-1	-	TGTGCCAGCAGGGCTAGCCTAAAGGATGAGCAGTTCTTC	CASRASLKDEQFF
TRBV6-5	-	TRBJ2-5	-	TGTGCCAGCAGTTACAACTACGACACCCTTCAAGAGACCCAGTACTTC	CASSYNYDTLQETQYF
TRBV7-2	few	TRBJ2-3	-	TGTGCCAGCAGCGCTTACGGGTTCACAGATACGCAGTATTTT	CASSAYGFTDTQYF
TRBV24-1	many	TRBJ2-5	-	TGTGCCACCAGTCCTGGGGGGGGCCGGGAAGAGACCCAGTACTTC	CATSPGGGREETQYF
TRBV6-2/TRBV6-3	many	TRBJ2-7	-	TGTGCCAGCAGCCATATCCCCTTTGACAGACTCTACGAGCAGTACTTC	CASSHIPFDRLYEQYF
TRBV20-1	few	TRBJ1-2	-	TGCAGTGCTAGTTCGACGTCCGGGACCGAGGGCTACACCTTC	CSASSTSGTEGYTF
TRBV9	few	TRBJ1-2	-	TGTGCCAGCAGCGCGGGGGAGGGCTATGGCTACACCTTC	CASSAGEGYGYTF
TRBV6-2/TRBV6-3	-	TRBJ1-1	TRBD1	TGTGCCAGCAGTTACGATGGGACAGGGATCGGCACTGAAGCTTTCTTT	CASSYDGTGIGTEAFF
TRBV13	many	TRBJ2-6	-	TGTGCCAGCAGCTGGACAGCCTCTGGGGCCAACGTCCTGACTTTC	CASSWTASGANVLTF
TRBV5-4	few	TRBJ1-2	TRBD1	TGTGCCAGCAGACGAGGGGGCGCCTATGGCTACACCTTC	CASRRGGAYGYTF
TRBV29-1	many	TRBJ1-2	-	TGCAGCGTTGAAGAACAAGGCTCCTATGGCTACACCTTC	CSVEEQGSYGYTF
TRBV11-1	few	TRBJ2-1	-	TGTGCCAGCAGCTTAGACCACGGACACTACAATGAGCAGTTCTTC	CASSLDHGHYNEQFF
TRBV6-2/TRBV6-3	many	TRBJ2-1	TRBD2	TGTGCCAGCAGTTACACCCTCCAAGGACTAGCGACAAAGAGGGGGATGAATGAGCAGTTCTTC	CASSYTLQGLATKRGMNEQFF
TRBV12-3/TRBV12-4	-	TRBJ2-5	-	TGTGCCAGCAGCTCCTTTCTCGGGGAGACCCAGTACTTC	CASSSFLGETQYF
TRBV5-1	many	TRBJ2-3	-	TGCGCCAGCAGCTTGGGACTAGTAACAGATACGCAGTATTTT	CASSLGLVTDTQYF
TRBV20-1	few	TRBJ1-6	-	TGCAGTGCTAGAAAAGCCCACTCCACCCTCCACTTT	CSARKAHSTLHF
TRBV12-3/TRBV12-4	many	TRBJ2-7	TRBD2	TGTGCCAGCAGTTTTAGCGGACAAGCGGGGGAGCAGTACTTC	CASSFSGQAGEQYF
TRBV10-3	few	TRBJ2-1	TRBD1	TGTGCCACCGGACAGGGGAACGGTGAGCAGTTCTTC	CATGQGNGEQFF
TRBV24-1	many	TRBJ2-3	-	TGTGCCACCAGTGTCGGAGATACGCAGTATTTT	CATSVGDTQYF
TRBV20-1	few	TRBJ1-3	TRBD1	TGCAGTGCTAGGGAGGACAGGGATGGAAACACCATATATTTT	CSAREDRDGNTIYF
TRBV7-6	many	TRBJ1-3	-	TGTGCCAGCAGCTTTGGGCAGGGGTCTGGAAACACCATATATTTT	CASSFGQGSGNTIYF
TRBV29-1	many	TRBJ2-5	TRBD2	TGCAGCGTTGAATTCGGTATAGCGGGGCGCCAAGAGACCCAGTACTTC	CSVEFGIAGRQETQYF
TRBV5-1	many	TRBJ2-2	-	TGCGCCAGCAGCTTGGGGCAGTTCACCGGGGAGCTGTTTTTT	CASSLGQFTGELFF
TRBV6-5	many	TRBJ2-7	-	TGTGCCAGTCAGAGGGGAATAGCTTCCTACGAGCAGTACTTC	CASQRGIASYEQYF
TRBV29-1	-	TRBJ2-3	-	TGCAGCGTTGAACCGGCGGGACCAGATACGCAGTATTTT	CSVEPAGPDTQYF
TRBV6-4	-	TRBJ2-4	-	TGTGCCAGCAGTACCGGCCCCGCAGACATTCAGTACTTC	CASSTGPADIQYF